This T cell receptor (beta chain) was recorded in a study of blood T cell repertoires in COVID-19. In the study overall: The United States, Italy and Spain provided the acute and convalescent COVID-19 samples. T cells, B-cell-depleted T cells, or PBMCs provided the cDNA or gDNA that served as material.

In the authors' workflow: Estimation of nucleated cell counts relied on the amplification of reference gene primers. Sequencing was performed with immunoSEQ multiplex PCR; in TCRdb, only in-frame clones are kept and a portion is missing. Clonal size and the V and J genes are those of that table, whereas D and trimming came from the DNA. The sample holds approximately 130,000 clones; about four fifths are singletons and the top ten take around 13%. The CDR3 sequence is 15 residues long. Trimming at V came to 5 bases and at J to 8 bases, leaving 13 bases not matched to a gene. The germline V gene encodes CDR1 SGHRS and CDR2 YFSETQ.

This TCR came from a human donor in a cohort sampled during active COVID-19. Source material: peripheral blood. The chain joins TRBV5-1 to TRBJ2-1, with 7 bases matching TRBD1. This CDR3 is CASSPGGYYYDEQFF. The CDR3 DNA reads TGCGCCAGCAGTCCAGGGGGTTATTATTATGATGAGCAGTTCTTC. Variable domain in full (rest from reference TRBV5-1 and TRBJ2-1): KAGVTQTPRYLIKTRGQQVTLSCSPISGHRSVSWYQQTPGQGLQFLFEYFSETQRNKGNFPGRFSGRQFSNSRSEMNVSTLELGDSALYLCASSPGGYYYDEQFFGPGTRLTVL.